The present TCR beta chain was sequenced within a study of blood T cell repertoires in COVID-19. In the study overall: Sites across the United States, Italy and Spain contributed samples from acute and convalescent COVID-19. In each case, the material was cDNA or gDNA derived from T cells, B-cell-depleted T cells, or PBMCs.

Authors' processing steps: Amplification of reference gene primers provided the estimated nucleated cell counts. Method: immunoSEQ multiplex PCR; TCRdb's copy keeps in-frame clones and lacks some. V and J calls and clone size come straight from that table; D and trimming were deduced from the DNA. The table shows under 200,000 clones, with around nine tenths occurring only once. Sequencing was done on a sample of peripheral blood. The clonotype was recovered from a man between 50 and 59 years old who had recovered from COVID-19.

CDR3 sequence: CASSQISGRPDTQYF. The CDR3 coding sequence is TGTGCCAGCAGCCAGATCAGCGGGAGACCAGATACGCAGTATTTT. The chain uses TRBV5-4 and TRBJ2-3, with 8 bases that match TRBD2. Trimming took 4 bases from V and 4 from J; bases not matched to a gene: 8. This CDR3 is built from 15 residues. CDR1 SGHNT and CDR2 YYREEE come from the germline V gene (reference sequence).